The sequence of this TCR beta chain was determined in a study of blood T cell repertoires in COVID-19. Turning to the study itself: The United States, Italy and Spain provided the acute and convalescent COVID-19 samples.

Germline V gene sequence: CDR1 SGHRS, CDR2 YFSETQ. The V and J ends lost 0 bases and 4 bases respectively, with 11 bases between them. The CDR3 runs to 15 residues. How the authors handled the data: Reference gene primers were amplified, and this amplification served to estimate nucleated cell counts. The data were produced by immunoSEQ multiplex PCR, yet TCRdb's version contains in-frame clones alone and is incomplete. V and J calls plus clone size are reproduced from that table; the DNA served to infer D and trimming. The profile shows around 59,000 clones, approximately 80% of them singletons. The chain joins TRBV5-1 to TRBJ2-1, with a weak D call TRBD1 (6 bases). The sample taken for sequencing was peripheral blood. The source of this sequence is a man at least 80 years old with acute or convalescent COVID-19. CDR3 sequence (DNA): TGCGCCAGCAGCTTGGGTACAGGGAGTTACAATGAGCAGTTCTTC. It is translated as CASSLGTGSYNEQFF.